This entry is about one TCR beta chain. These data originate in a study of response to subunit inactivated influenza vaccine. TCRdb processed the RT-PCR reads anew with MiXCR; each CDR3 protein has one entry. The table records hundreds of thousands of distinct CDR3 sequences, around 14% of them present only once. This specimen consisted of PBMCs from blood, obtained 14 to 15 days before vaccination. The sequence derives from a man in his forties or fifties who received an inactivated influenza vaccine.

The CDR3 sequence is CATSRGGVSSYEQYF. Here the CDR3 DNA reads TGTGCCACCAGCAGAGGGGGGGTTAGCTCCTACGAGCAGTACTTC. This chain links TRBV15 with TRBJ2-7, with D possibly matching TRBD2 (6 bases). V was pared by 1 base and J by 0 bases, with 10 bases between. From germline, CDR1 is LNHNV and CDR2 YYDKDF (reference sequence). The CDR3 spans 15 residues.